The text below deals with one T cell receptor (beta chain). This CDR3 region has 14 residues. Germline CDR1 SNHLY, CDR2 FYNNEI. V was clipped by 4 bases and J by 3 bases, with 12 bases between them. Profiling relied on immunoSEQ multiplex PCR, and the TCRdb table lists in-frame clones only, not all of them. The sample includes approximately 390,000 clones, 87% of them seen just once. The data stem from a study of blood T cell repertoires in COVID-19. The TCR sequence derives from a woman aged 45-60 years who had recovered from COVID-19. The sample comprised PBMCs or T cells enriched from blood (not recorded which). The chain couples TRBV2 to TRBJ1-1; tentatively, D is TRBD1 (5 bases). The CDR3 sequence is CASSVRAGYTEAFF. CDR3 DNA sequence: TGTGCCAGCAGTGTAAGGGCAGGGTACACTGAAGCTTTCTTT. Full variable domain (remainder filled in from reference TRBV2 and TRBJ1-1): EPEVTQTPSHQVTQMGQEVILRCVPISNHLYFYWYRQILGQKVEFLVSFYNNEISEKSEIFDDQFSVERPDGSNFTLKIRSTKLEDSAMYFCASSVRAGYTEAFFGQGTRLTVV.